These T cell receptor beta chains were read from a single sample in a study of Ad26.COV2.S vaccination and SARS-CoV-2 variants. Libraries were prepared by immunoSEQ multiplex PCR; TCRdb keeps only in-frame clonotypes and omits some of them. The sample lists about 410,000 clones; about 90% were seen once. The sample in question was peripheral blood, obtained in a trial of Ad26.COV2.S vaccine versus placebo. The source of these receptors is a person between 18 and 65 years old who received the Ad26.COV2.S COVID-19 vaccine or a placebo. Both conserved end residues are part of each CDR3. The size field is filled for only some rows; it gives once, few, many or a size class.

CASSKTGTAIYGYTF	TRBJ1-2	TRBV14	15	.
CASSIPGRTNYGYTF	TRBJ1-2	TRBV19	15	.
CASSQIWGVYSNQPQHF	TRBJ1-5	TRBV3-1/TRBV3-2	17	.
CASSLGLAGGLETQYF	TRBJ2-5	TRBV7-2	16	.
CASSPSRAGDGYTF	TRBJ1-2	TRBV7-2	14	.
CASSMRDRGNEQFF	TRBJ2-1	TRBV19	14	.
CASSETRANTGELFF	TRBJ2-2	TRBV2	15	.
CASSEGFYGYTF	TRBJ1-2	TRBV6-1	12	.
CASSAGTAWETQYF	TRBJ2-5	TRBV19	14	once
CASSQDGRAQKGMNTEAFF	TRBJ1-1	TRBV3-1/TRBV3-2	19	.
CATSFVGNTIYF	TRBJ1-3	TRBV10-2	12	.
CASRGTGTSGHEQYF	TRBJ2-7	TRBV7-9	15	.
CASSPYGGPDEQYF	TRBJ2-7	TRBV18	14	.
CASRSGGGRTDTQYF	TRBJ2-3	TRBV28	15	.
CASSLSGLNQPQHF	TRBJ1-5	TRBV27	14	.
CASSQGGTNSPLHF	TRBJ1-6	TRBV3-1/TRBV3-2	14	.
CAISESFLGQGALEQYF	TRBJ2-7	TRBV10-3	17	.
CASSQLGTQYF	TRBJ2-3	TRBV4-3	11	.
CASSPWLAGGPDTQYF	TRBJ2-3	TRBV7-6	16	.
CASRGGQNNYGYTF	TRBJ1-2	TRBV28	14	.
CASSLGGHYNSPLHF	TRBJ1-6	TRBV13	15	.
CASSQDGQGEAFF	TRBJ1-1	TRBV4-1	13	.
CASSPRTPYEQYF	TRBJ2-7	TRBV11-2	13	once
CASSFPGQGRETQYF	TRBJ2-5	TRBV28	15	.
CASSEGQQETQYF	TRBJ2-5	TRBV6-1	13	once
CASSSTDTQYF	TRBJ2-3	TRBV2	11	.
CASSASTGGGEKLFF	TRBJ1-4	TRBV9	15	.
CAWRGGTDTQYF	TRBJ2-3	TRBV30	12	.
CASSYGLGAQHF	TRBJ1-5	TRBV6-2/TRBV6-3	12	.
CASSQDWGFSYEQYF	TRBJ2-7	TRBV4-2	15	once
CASSPMDPSLQYF	TRBJ2-5	TRBV18	13	.
CASSMRRNNEKLFF	TRBJ1-4	TRBV19	14	.
CASSEDRYSSYNEQFF	TRBJ2-1	TRBV10-2	16	.
CAWGQDTQYF	TRBJ2-3	TRBV30	10	.
CASSDQANLSPLHF	TRBJ1-6	TRBV4-3	14	.
CASSVGQGTYGYTF	TRBJ1-2	TRBV9	14	.
CASSLFPGSGNTIYF	TRBJ1-3	TRBV11-2	15	.
CASSLATGNYEQYF	TRBJ2-7	TRBV27	14	.